Below, 18 T cell receptor beta chains from the same sample are listed, as sequenced in a study of T cell responses to AZD1222 COVID-19 vaccine. TCRdb keeps only in-frame clones here, not all; method: immunoSEQ multiplex PCR. This repertoire shows about 130,000 clones, roughly 93% found once; its top ten account for about 3.1%. Sequencing was performed on peripheral blood, taken on day 0 of AZD1222 vaccination. Every receptor here comes from an adult in good health.

This chain joins TRBV28 and TRBJ2-1; D remains unclear. Per the germline V gene, CDR1 is MDHEN and CDR2 is SYDVKM. V was shortened by 2 bases and J by 6 bases, with 2 bases between the two germline ends. The CDR3 length is 11 residues. CDR3 coding DNA: TGTGCCAGCAGTTTAGCCAATGAGCAGTTCTTC. This encodes CASSLANEQFF.

Turning to this clone: The same CDR3 can be traced to other DNA sequences in this sample. V gene TRBV7-2 combines with J gene TRBJ1-5, with no clear D. Germline V gene data show CDR1 as SGHTA and CDR2 as FQGNSA. The V and J ends lost 5 bases and 5 bases respectively, with 10 bases between them. This CDR3 is 13 amino acids long. Written as DNA, the CDR3 is TGTGCCAGCAGCCTCGGGCCCGATCAGCCCCAGCATTTT. Its protein is CASSLGPDQPQHF.

The chain carries TRBV18 and TRBJ2-7; unclear D gene. V was pared by 4 bases and J by 6 bases, with 19 bases between. The germline gives CDR1 KGHSH, CDR2 LQKENI. The CDR3 consists of 15 residues. CDR3 loop: CASSLSTGNLGEQYF. CDR3 bases: TGTGCCAGCTCACTATCGACTGGGAATTTGGGCGAGCAGTACTTC.

J is TRBJ1-1 and V is TRBV18, with 7 bases lining up with TRBD1. This CDR3 has 16 amino acids. CDR1 and CDR2 from the germline V gene are KGHSH and LQKENI. Trimming removed 4 bases from V and 0 bases from J; junction bases left unmatched: 8. CDR3: CASSLRTGGLNTEAFF. Written as DNA, the CDR3 is TGTGCCAGCTCACTAAGGACAGGAGGTCTGAACACTGAAGCTTTCTTT. The variable domain in full, completed from reference TRBV18 and TRBJ1-1, reads NAGVMQNPRHLVRRRGQEARLRCSPMKGHSHVYWYRQLPEEGLKFMVYLQKENIIDESGMPKERFSAEFPKEGPSILRIQQVVRGDSAAYFCASSLRTGGLNTEAFFGQGTRLTVV.

This clone was seen more than once but under ten times. The V and J genes are TRBV18 and TRBJ1-1; D is uncertain. Trimming left V 5 bases short and J 4 bases short, with 14 bases between. The CDR3 totals 14 residues. Per the germline V gene, CDR1 is KGHSH and CDR2 is LQKENI. Here the CDR3 reads CASSSQSGRTEAFF. CDR3 coding DNA: TGTGCCAGCTCATCCCAATCCGGGCGCACTGAAGCTTTCTTT.

CDR3 protein: CASTPGVATNEKLFF. For the CDR3, the DNA is TGTGCCAGCACTCCGGGGGTTGCAACTAATGAAAAACTGTTTTTT. V gene TRBV10-3 combines with J gene TRBJ1-4, with D possibly matching TRBD1 (5 bases). Trimming shortened V by 10 bases and J by 0 bases, and 15 bases separated the two germline ends. The CDR3 sequence is 15 residues long. Per germline, CDR1 ENHRY and CDR2 SYGVKD.

The rearrangement links TRBV28 to TRBJ2-1; 8 bases fit TRBD1. The V segment lost 6 bases and the J segment 5 bases; nucleotides outside the gene matches: 15. This CDR3 is 17 amino acids long. Germline values: CDR1 MDHEN, CDR2 SYDVKM. The CDR3 is CASRGPGGVLAHNEQFF. The CDR3 DNA follows: TGTGCCAGCAGGGGCCCAGGGGGCGTCCTCGCCCACAATGAGCAGTTCTTC.

The rearrangement joins TRBV27 to TRBJ1-2; a possible D gene is TRBD1 (6 bases). With 6 bases removed from V and 2 bases from J, the gap between germline ends came to 13 bases. The CDR3 covers 14 residues. The germline V gene encodes CDR1 MNHEY and CDR2 SMNVEV (reference sequence). This CDR3 reads CASRSLQGNYGYTF. CDR3 coding DNA: TGTGCCAGCAGATCCCTCCAGGGGAACTATGGCTACACCTTC.

This clone appeared once. J is TRBJ2-5 and V is TRBV18, with D perhaps matching TRBD1 (5 bases). CDR1 and CDR2 from the germline V gene are KGHSH and LQKENI. CDR3 length equals 14 residues. Trimming removed 3 bases at V and 5 bases at J, with 13 bases between. DNA of the CDR3: TGTGCCAGCTCACCCCGACAGCTAGGGGAGACCCAGTACTTC. Amino acids: CASSPRQLGETQYF.

The CDR3 bases are TGTGCCAGTAGTATAAACGGAGACTATGGCTACACCTTC. Translation: CASSINGDYGYTF. The J gene is TRBJ1-2, the V gene TRBV19; D remains unclear. V was trimmed by 2 bases and J by 3 bases, leaving 7 bases between them. The germline V gene encodes CDR1 LNHDA and CDR2 SQIVND (reference sequence). The CDR3 has 13 residues.

The chain recombines TRBV5-8 with TRBJ1-2; tentative D call: TRBD1 (5 bases). V dropped 0 bases and J dropped 8 bases, with 14 bases sitting between them. Germline assignment: CDR1 SGHTS and CDR2 YDEGEE. This CDR3 is 14 amino acids long. The CDR3 bases are TGTGCCAGCAGCTTGGCTTTGGGGGTTGAAGGCTACACCTTC. Translation: CASSLALGVEGYTF.

J is TRBJ2-7 and V is TRBV6-6; the D gene could be TRBD1 or TRBD2 (5 bases each). V dropped 5 bases and J dropped 5 bases, with 16 bases sitting between them. There are 14 residues in the CDR3. Looked up from germline, CDR1 is MNHNY and CDR2 is SVGAGI (reference sequence). The CDR3 coding sequence is TGTGCCAGCAGTCCCCCCGGGACGTCAAACGAGCAGTACTTC. Amino acid sequence: CASSPPGTSNEQYF.

The chain has TRBV27 and TRBJ1-6; possibly TRBD1 for D (6 bases). The V gene's germline CDR1 is MNHEY and CDR2 SMNVEV (reference sequence). V gave up 0 bases and J gave up 9 bases, with 12 bases separating them. The CDR3 contains 15 residues. This chain's CDR3 is CASSLSTQGGSPLHF. In DNA form, the CDR3 reads TGTGCCAGCAGTTTATCGACACAGGGAGGTTCACCCCTCCACTTT.

This clone was seen only once. The rearrangement uses TRBV19 and TRBJ1-1; no definite D call. The CDR3 spans 16 residues. Germline V lookup: CDR1 LNHDA, CDR2 SQIVND (reference sequence). Between the trimmed V and J ends, which lost 0 bases and 1 base, there was a span of 12 bases. CDR3 nucleotides: TGTGCCAGTAGTATAGATCGGAAGAGCAGGAACACTGAAGCTTTCTTT. Its protein is CASSIDRKSRNTEAFF.

The chain couples TRBV5-6 to TRBJ1-1; D gene unclear. V gave up 0 bases and J gave up 3 bases, with 6 bases separating them. Germline V CDR1 and CDR2: SGHDT, YYEEEE. CDR3 length: 13 amino acids. CDR3 amino acids: CASSLAPDTEAFF. The DNA for the CDR3 is TGTGCCAGCAGCTTGGCGCCGGACACTGAAGCTTTCTTT.

This clone was recorded only once. The sample contains more than one DNA sequence encoding this CDR3. The chain links TRBV5-1 to TRBJ1-4; D perhaps matches TRBD1 (5 bases). Germline V gene sequence: CDR1 SGHRS, CDR2 YFSETQ. The germline V and J ends were trimmed by 1 base and 5 bases, with 9 bases remaining between them. There are 14 residues in the CDR3. Written as DNA, the CDR3 is TGCGCCAGCAGCTTGCAGGGATCAAATGAAAAACTGTTTTTT. Encoded protein: CASSLQGSNEKLFF.

The chain carries TRBV28 and TRBJ1-2; D remains ambiguous. Germline CDR1 reads MDHEN; CDR2 reads SYDVKM. Trimming cost V 5 bases and J 8 bases, with 12 bases left between them. CDR3 length: 12 amino acids. The CDR3 protein is CASSPLVGGYTF. The DNA for the CDR3 is TGTGCCAGCAGTCCGTTAGTAGGAGGCTACACCTTC.

The genes are TRBV5-8 and TRBJ2-3; 10 bases are a match to TRBD2. The trim removed 0 bases at V and 6 bases at J, leaving 7 bases unmatched. The germline V gene encodes CDR1 SGHTS and CDR2 YDEGEE. This CDR3 is 16 amino acids long. CDR3 in DNA: TGTGCCAGCAGCTTGGGACTAGCGGGCCGGGGGGATACGCAGTATTTT. Translation gives CASSLGLAGRGDTQYF.